This T cell receptor beta chain was observed in a study of T cell responses to AZD1222 COVID-19 vaccine. Details on this clone: Antigen unknown.

The assay was immunoSEQ multiplex PCR, and TCRdb's table has in-frame clones only and misses some. Here the sample spans some 170,000 clones, approximately 90% being singletons. V was cut by 1 base and J by 8 bases, with 11 bases left in between. Germline lookup yields CDR1 SGHVS and CDR2 FQNEAQ. The CDR3 extends over 13 amino acids. Overall study findings and caveats: Recipients of AZD1222 seropositive at baseline numbered only 5 to 7.

The chain carries TRBV7-8 and TRBJ1-2; D gene uncertain. The sequence was obtained from an adult who received the MenACWY meningococcal vaccine as a control. Sequenced material: peripheral blood, taken 28 days after the second dose of the MenACWY control vaccine. This CDR3 reads CASSLGPSEGYTF. For the CDR3, the DNA is TGTGCCAGCAGCTTAGGCCCATCTGAGGGCTACACCTTC.